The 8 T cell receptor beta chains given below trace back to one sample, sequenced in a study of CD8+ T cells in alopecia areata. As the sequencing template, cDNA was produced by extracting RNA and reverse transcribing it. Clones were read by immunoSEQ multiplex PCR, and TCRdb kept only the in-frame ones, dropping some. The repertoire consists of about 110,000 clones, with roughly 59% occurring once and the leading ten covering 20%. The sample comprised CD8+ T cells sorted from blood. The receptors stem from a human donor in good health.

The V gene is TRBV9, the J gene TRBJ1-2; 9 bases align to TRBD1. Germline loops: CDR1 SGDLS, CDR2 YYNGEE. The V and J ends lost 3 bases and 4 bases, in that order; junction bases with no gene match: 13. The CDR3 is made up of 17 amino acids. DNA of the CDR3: TGTGCCAGCAGCGCGGGGGACAGGGCCTTCCAGGGCTATGGCTACACCTTC. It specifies CASSAGDRAFQGYGYTF.

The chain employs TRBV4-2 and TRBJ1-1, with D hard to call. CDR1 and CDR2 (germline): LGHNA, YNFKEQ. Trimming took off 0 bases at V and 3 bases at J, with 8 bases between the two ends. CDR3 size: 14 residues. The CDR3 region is CASSQDRSYTEAFF. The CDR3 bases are TGTGCCAGCAGCCAAGATCGAAGCTACACTGAAGCTTTCTTT.

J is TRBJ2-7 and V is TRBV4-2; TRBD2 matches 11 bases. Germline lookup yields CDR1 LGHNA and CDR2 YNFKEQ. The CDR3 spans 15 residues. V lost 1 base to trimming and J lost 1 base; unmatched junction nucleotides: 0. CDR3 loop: CASSQGLAGSYEQYF. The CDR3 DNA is TGTGCCAGCAGCCAAGGACTAGCGGGGTCCTACGAGCAGTACTTC.

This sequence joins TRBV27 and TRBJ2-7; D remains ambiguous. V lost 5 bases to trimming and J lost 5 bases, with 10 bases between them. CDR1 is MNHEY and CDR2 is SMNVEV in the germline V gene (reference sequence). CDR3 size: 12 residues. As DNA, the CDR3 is TGTGCCAGCAGTAAATACCCGAACGAGCAGTACTTC. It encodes CASSKYPNEQYF.

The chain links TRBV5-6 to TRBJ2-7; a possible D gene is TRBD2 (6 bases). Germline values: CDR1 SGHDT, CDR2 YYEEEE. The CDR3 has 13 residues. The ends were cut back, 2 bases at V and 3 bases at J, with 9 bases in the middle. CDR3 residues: CASSLTAGYEQYF. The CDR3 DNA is TGTGCCAGCAGCTTAACAGCGGGCTACGAGCAGTACTTC.

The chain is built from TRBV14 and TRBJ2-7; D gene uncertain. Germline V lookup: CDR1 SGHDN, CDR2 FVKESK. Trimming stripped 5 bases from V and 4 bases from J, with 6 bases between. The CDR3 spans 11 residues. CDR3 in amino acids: CASSVGYEQYF. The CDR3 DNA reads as TGTGCCAGCAGCGTTGGGTACGAGCAGTACTTC.

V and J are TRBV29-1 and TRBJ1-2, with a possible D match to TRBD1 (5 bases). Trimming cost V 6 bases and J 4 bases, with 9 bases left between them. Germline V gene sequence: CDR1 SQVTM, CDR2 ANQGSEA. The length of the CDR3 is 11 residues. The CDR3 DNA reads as TGCAGCGTGGGGGGGTCCTATGGCTACACCTTC. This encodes CSVGGSYGYTF.

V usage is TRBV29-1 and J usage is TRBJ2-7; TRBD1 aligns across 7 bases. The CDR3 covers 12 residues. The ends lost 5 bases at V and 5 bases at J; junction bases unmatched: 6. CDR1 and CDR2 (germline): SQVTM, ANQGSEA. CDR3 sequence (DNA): TGCAGCGTTTCGGACAGGATCCACGAGCAGTACTTC. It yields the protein CSVSDRIHEQYF.